This T cell receptor beta chain derives from a study of blood T cell repertoires in COVID-19. Turning to the study itself: Collection of acute and convalescent COVID-19 samples took place in the United States, Italy and Spain.

The CDR3 has 14 amino acids. With 3 bases removed from V and 2 bases from J, the gap between germline ends came to 8 bases. Germline V CDR1 and CDR2: LGHDT, YNNKEL (reference sequence). The table lists this clone with a count of one. Method: immunoSEQ multiplex PCR; TCRdb's copy keeps in-frame clones and lacks some. Of under 70,000 clones detected, more than 65% appear once; the ten largest clones hold 20%. This clonotype was sampled from a woman older than 75 with active or convalescent COVID-19. The specimen sequenced was peripheral blood. The chain uses TRBV3-1 (or the pseudogene TRBV3-2) and TRBJ1-3; tentatively, D is TRBD1 (6 bases). CDR3 coding DNA: TGTGCCAGCAGCCAGGGGGCAGCTGGAAACACCATATATTTT. Protein product: CASSQGAAGNTIYF.